This T cell receptor beta chain was profiled in a study of blood T cell repertoires in COVID-19. Study background: Donors in the United States, Italy and Spain gave samples during acute or convalescent COVID-19. PBMCs, B-cell-depleted T cells, or T cells provided the cDNA or gDNA that made up the material.

Germline CDR1 SQVTM, CDR2 ANQGSEA. V was clipped by 4 bases and J by 3 bases; unmatched bases: 1. CDR3 length equals 14 residues. In the study's own analysis: How many nucleated cells were present was estimated from reference gene primer amplification. Libraries were prepared by immunoSEQ multiplex PCR; TCRdb keeps only in-frame clonotypes and omits some of them. V, J and clone size derive from that table, while D and trimming were established from the DNA sequence. The profile shows roughly 200,000 clones, roughly 88% of them singletons. The chain recombines TRBV29-1 with TRBJ2-1; 12 nucleotides align to TRBD2. Sequencing was performed on peripheral blood. This receptor was taken from a human donor in a cohort sampled during active COVID-19. The CDR3 spells CSVGLAGVYNEQFF. DNA for the CDR3: TGCAGCGTTGGACTAGCGGGAGTCTACAATGAGCAGTTCTTC.